This TCR beta chain comes out of a study of blood T cell repertoires in COVID-19. The CDR3 is 15 amino acids. Germline CDR1 and CDR2: SGHRS and YFSETQ. Produced via immunoSEQ multiplex PCR; TCRdb's table is partial and in-frame only. The table lists fewer than 250,000 clones, 70% to 85% of them singletons. This clone was observed a single time. A read error may produce the germline difference seen at one junction end. Sequencing was done on a sample of PBMCs or T cells enriched from blood (not recorded which). The chain uses TRBV5-1 and TRBJ2-1; 11 bases map to TRBD2. This sequence was found in a man between 60 and 75 years old who had recovered from COVID-19. CDR3 bases: TGCGCCAGCAGCTTTAGCGGGGGGGCCTATAATGAGCAGTTCTTC. Translated: CASSFSGGAYNEQFF.